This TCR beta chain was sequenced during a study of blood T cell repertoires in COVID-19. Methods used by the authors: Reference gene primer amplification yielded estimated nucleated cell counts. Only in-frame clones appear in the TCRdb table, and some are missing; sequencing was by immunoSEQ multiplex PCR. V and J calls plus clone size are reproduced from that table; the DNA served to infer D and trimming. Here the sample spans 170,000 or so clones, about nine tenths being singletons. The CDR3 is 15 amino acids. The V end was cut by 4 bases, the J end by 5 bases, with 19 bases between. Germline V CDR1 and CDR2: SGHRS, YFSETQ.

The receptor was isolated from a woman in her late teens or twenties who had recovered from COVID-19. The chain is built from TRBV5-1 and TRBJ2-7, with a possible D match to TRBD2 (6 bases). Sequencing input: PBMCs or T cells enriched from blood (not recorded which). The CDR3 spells CASSLWGDGLNEQYF. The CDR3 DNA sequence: TGCGCCAGCAGCCTATGGGGGGACGGCCTCAACGAGCAGTACTTC.